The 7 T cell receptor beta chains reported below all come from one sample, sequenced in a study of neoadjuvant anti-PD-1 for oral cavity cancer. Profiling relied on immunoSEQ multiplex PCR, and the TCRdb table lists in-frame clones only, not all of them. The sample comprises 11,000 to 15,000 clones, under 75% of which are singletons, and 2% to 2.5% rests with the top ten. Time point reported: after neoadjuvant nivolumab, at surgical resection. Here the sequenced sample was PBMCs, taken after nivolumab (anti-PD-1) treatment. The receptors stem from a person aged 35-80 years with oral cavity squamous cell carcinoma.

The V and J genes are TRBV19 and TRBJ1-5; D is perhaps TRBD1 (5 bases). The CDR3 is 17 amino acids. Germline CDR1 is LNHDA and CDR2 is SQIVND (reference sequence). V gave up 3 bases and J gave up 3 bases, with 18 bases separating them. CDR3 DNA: TGTGCCAGTAGTATTAGGGGTCGGGGGATGGTCAATCAGCCCCAGCATTTT. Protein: CASSIRGRGMVNQPQHF.

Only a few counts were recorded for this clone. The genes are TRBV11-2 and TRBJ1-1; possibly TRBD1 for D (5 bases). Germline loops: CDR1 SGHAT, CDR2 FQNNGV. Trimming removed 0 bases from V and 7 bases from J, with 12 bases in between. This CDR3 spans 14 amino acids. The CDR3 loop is CASSLDPGSGEAFF. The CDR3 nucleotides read TGTGCCAGCAGCTTAGATCCAGGGTCGGGTGAAGCTTTCTTT.

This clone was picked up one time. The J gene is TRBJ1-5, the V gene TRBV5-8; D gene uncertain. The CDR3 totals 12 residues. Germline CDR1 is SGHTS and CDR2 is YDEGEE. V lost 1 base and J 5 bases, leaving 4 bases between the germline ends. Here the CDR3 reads CASSLLDQPQHF. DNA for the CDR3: TGTGCCAGCAGCTTGTTGGATCAGCCCCAGCATTTT.

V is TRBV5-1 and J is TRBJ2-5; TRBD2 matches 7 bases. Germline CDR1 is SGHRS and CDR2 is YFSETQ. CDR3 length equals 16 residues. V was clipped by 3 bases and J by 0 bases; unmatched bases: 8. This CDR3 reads CASSSVGEGYQETQYF. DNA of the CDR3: TGCGCCAGCAGCTCCGTGGGGGAGGGGTACCAAGAGACCCAGTACTTC.

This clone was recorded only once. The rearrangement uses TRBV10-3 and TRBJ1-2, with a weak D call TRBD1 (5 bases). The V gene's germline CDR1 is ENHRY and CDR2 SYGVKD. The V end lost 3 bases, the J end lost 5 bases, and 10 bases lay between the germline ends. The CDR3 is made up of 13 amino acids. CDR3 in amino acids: CAISDPDRYGYTF. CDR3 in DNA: TGTGCCATCAGTGACCCTGACAGATATGGCTACACCTTC.

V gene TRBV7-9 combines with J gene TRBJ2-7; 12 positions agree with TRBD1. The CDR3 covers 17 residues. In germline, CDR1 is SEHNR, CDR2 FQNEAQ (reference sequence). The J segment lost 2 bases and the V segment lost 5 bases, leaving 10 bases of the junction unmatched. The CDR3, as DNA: TGTGCCAGCAGCCAAGGGACAGGGGGCGCGACCCCCTACGAGCAGTACTTC. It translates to CASSQGTGGATPYEQYF.

CDR3 in amino acids: CASSPLRLLNYGYTF. The CDR3 DNA reads as TGTGCCAGCAGCCCCCTGAGGCTTCTAAACTATGGCTACACCTTC. The chain couples TRBV7-8 to TRBJ1-2; D is uncertain. The CDR3 consists of 15 residues. The germline CDR1 and CDR2 sequences are SGHVS and FQNEAQ. Trimming stripped 5 bases from V and 2 bases from J, with 15 bases between.